The 12 T cell receptor beta chains below come from one sample, sequenced in a study of blood T cell repertoires in COVID-19. This table comes from immunoSEQ multiplex PCR, and its TCRdb copy is limited to in-frame clones, with some not included. The repertoire holds 200,000 to 300,000 clones, with around 86% as singletons. Specimen: peripheral blood. The receptors were sampled from a woman aged 30 to 39 who had recovered from COVID-19.

This clone was observed once. The chain links TRBV11-2 to TRBJ1-2; tentative D call: TRBD1 (5 bases). Between the trimmed V and J ends, which lost 1 base and 4 bases, there was a span of 7 bases. Germline V CDR1 and CDR2: SGHAT, FQNNGV. The CDR3 runs 13 residues. CDR3 coding DNA: TGTGCCAGCAGCTTAGGACAGTTCTATGGCTACACCTTC. Translation: CASSLGQFYGYTF.

This clone was seen a handful of times. The V call is TRBV10-3, the J call TRBJ1-1; weak D call: TRBD1 (6 bases). This CDR3 contains 15 residues. CDR1 ENHRY and CDR2 SYGVKD come from the germline V gene. V gave up 5 bases and J gave up 3 bases, with 16 bases separating them. The CDR3 bases are TGTGCCATCAGTTCTCTGACAGGAGGAGACACTGAAGCTTTCTTT. It translates to CAISSLTGGDTEAFF.

The chain recombines TRBV9 with TRBJ1-4; TRBD1 is a possible D gene (5 bases). This CDR3 comprises 17 residues. In germline, CDR1 is SGDLS, CDR2 YYNGEE. V lost 0 bases and J 6 bases, leaving 18 bases between the germline ends. CDR3 in amino acids: CASSVEVGRGGYEKLFF. CDR3 nucleotide sequence: TGTGCCAGCAGCGTAGAGGTGGGGCGGGGGGGGTATGAAAAACTGTTTTTT.

V and J are TRBV10-3 and TRBJ2-5; TRBD1 agrees at 7 bases. V was clipped by 4 bases and J by 2 bases; unmatched bases: 1. Germline V gene data show CDR1 as ENHRY and CDR2 as SYGVKD. The length of the CDR3 is 13 residues. As DNA, the CDR3 is TGTGCCATCAGTGGGACAGGACAAGAGACCCAGTACTTC. Protein product: CAISGTGQETQYF.

The rearrangement uses TRBV6-5 and TRBJ1-2; perhaps TRBD1 as D (5 bases). The V gene's germline CDR1 is MNHEY and CDR2 SVGAGI. The CDR3 is 11 residues long. Between the trimmed V and J ends, which lost 6 bases and 8 bases, there was a span of 10 bases. The CDR3 here is CASRNTGGYTF. CDR3 coding DNA: TGTGCCAGCAGGAACACAGGCGGCTACACCTTC.

This chain uses TRBV19 with TRBJ2-1; unclear D gene. CDR3 length: 13 amino acids. The V and J ends lost 3 bases and 7 bases respectively, with 10 bases between them. CDR1 LNHDA and CDR2 SQIVND come from the germline V gene (reference sequence). The CDR3 protein is CASSMYEQNEQFF. The CDR3 region has the DNA TGTGCCAGTAGTATGTACGAGCAAAATGAGCAGTTCTTC. The whole variable domain, remainder taken from reference TRBV19 and TRBJ2-1, is DGGITQSPKYLFRKEGQNVTLSCEQNLNHDAMYWYRQDPGQGLRLIYYSQIVNDFQKGDIAEGYSVSREKKESFPLTVTSAQKNPTAFYLCASSMYEQNEQFFGPGTRLTVL.

The chain is built from TRBV5-6 and TRBJ1-6, with 7 bases lining up with TRBD1. J gave up 0 bases and V 3 bases, and 6 bases lay outside the gene matches. CDR1 and CDR2 (germline): SGHDT, YYEEEE. The CDR3 runs to 17 residues. The CDR3 sequence is CASSSGTESSYNSPLHF. The CDR3 DNA reads TGTGCCAGCAGCTCTGGGACAGAAAGCTCCTATAATTCACCCCTCCACTTT.

This sequence joins TRBV5-4 and TRBJ2-7; TRBD1 might be the D (5 bases). The CDR3 is 13 residues long. Germline assignment: CDR1 SGHNT and CDR2 YYREEE (reference sequence). V was cut by 0 bases and J by 6 bases, with 10 bases left in between. CDR3 in amino acids: CASSLEQASEQYF. For the CDR3, the DNA is TGTGCCAGCAGCTTGGAACAGGCCAGCGAGCAGTACTTC.

The chain couples TRBV7-9 to TRBJ1-6, with 8 bases aligning to TRBD1. The CDR3 has 15 amino acids. CDR1 and CDR2 from the germline V gene are SEHNR and FQNEAQ (reference sequence). V shed 5 bases and J 9 bases; nucleotides not matched to a gene: 9. The CDR3 DNA follows: TGTGCCAGCAGCCCAGACAGGGGAGTGAGTTCACCCCTCCACTTT. This sequence encodes CASSPDRGVSSPLHF.

The genes are TRBV13 and TRBJ1-1; a possible D gene is TRBD1 (6 bases). V was shortened by 3 bases and J by 1 base, with 12 bases between the two germline ends. Looked up from germline, CDR1 is PRHDT and CDR2 is FYEKMQ (reference sequence). The CDR3 spans 15 residues. The CDR3 here is CASSFQGRGNTEAFF. The CDR3 DNA is TGTGCCAGCAGCTTTCAGGGGAGGGGGAACACTGAAGCTTTCTTT.

This chain connects TRBV7-9 to TRBJ2-5, with 7 bases lining up with TRBD2. Losses at the gene ends were 5 bases for V and 5 bases for J; bases not matched to a gene: 14. The CDR3 extends over 16 amino acids. Germline V lookup: CDR1 SEHNR, CDR2 FQNEAQ (reference sequence). The CDR3 bases are TGTGCCAGCAGCGACCTAAGCGGGGCCCGGGAGGAGACCCAGTACTTC. Protein sequence: CASSDLSGAREETQYF.

This chain links TRBV29-1 with TRBJ2-5; possible D gene TRBD1, 6 bases. The V and J ends lost 4 bases and 5 bases respectively, with 23 bases between them. The CDR3 has 16 amino acids. The V gene's germline CDR1 is SQVTM and CDR2 ANQGSEA. The CDR3 reads CSVVSGAQGPQETQYF. CDR3 coding DNA: TGCAGCGTTGTATCTGGGGCGCAGGGGCCGCAGGAGACCCAGTACTTC. Full variable domain (outside the CDR3, taken from reference TRBV29-1 and TRBJ2-5): SAVISQKPSRDICQRGTSLTIQCQVDSQVTMMFWYRQQPGQSLTLIATANQGSEATYESGFVIDKFPISRPNLTFSTLTVSNMSPEDSSIYLCSVVSGAQGPQETQYFGPGTRLLVL.